This T cell receptor (beta chain) emerged from a study of CD4+ T cells in melanoma. Overall study findings and caveats: In melanoma, neoantigen-specific CD4+ T cells reportedly differed in differentiation state. CD8+ T cell, macrophage and B cell function reportedly correlated with neoantigen-specific CD4+ T cells.

Data came from immunoSEQ multiplex PCR; TCRdb stores just in-frame clones and leaves some out. The sample shows around 100,000 clones, about 90% of them seen only once. CDR1 is SGHTA, CDR2 FQGNSA, per germline. V lost 3 bases, J lost 3 bases, and 8 bases stayed unmatched. This CDR3 contains 16 residues. Comments on this clone: Its antigen is unidentified.

Sequencing used peripheral blood. The V call is TRBV7-2, the J call TRBJ2-3, with 8 bases aligning to TRBD2. This sequence originates from a human donor with melanoma. CDR3 loop: CASSLDPGGATDTQYF. CDR3 nucleotides: TGTGCCAGCAGCTTGGATCCCGGGGGGGCGACAGATACGCAGTATTTT.